This TCR beta chain originates from a study of T cell responses to AZD1222 COVID-19 vaccine (dated by TCRdb to about 2021). Background for the entire study: Because spike-specific TCR depth and breadth did not differ between the two schedules, AZD1222 recipients who got a second dose at roughly 4 weeks were pooled with those who got a second dose at roughly 12 weeks. Trial participants were enrolled by age into subgroups of 18-55, 56-69 and 70-plus years, and around 150, 29 and 61 TCR-sequenced participants, respectively, were included in these subgroups. TCR sequencing covered 233 trial participants: 200 to 220 given two doses of AZD1222 and about 26 given two doses of MenACWY control vaccine.

According to the study, the label for this sample's time point signals: baseline before first vaccination. The vaccinee samples were drawn from two UK trials, COV001 and COV002, one of which was a single-blind randomized controlled phase 2/3 trial testing AZD1222 (ChAdOx1 nCoV-19) in healthy adults. For TCRbeta chain sequencing, PBMC samples from trial participants were taken at day 0 and at day 28 after the second dose. The CDR3 regions of human TCRbeta chains were subjected to immunosequencing. The authors processed their data as follows. TCRs in the repertoires were matched against a reference library of SARS-CoV-2-specific TCRs that had been generated with the MIRA antigen-specificity platform. Breadth was defined as the fraction of unique TCRs that were SARS-CoV-2-associated, and depth was defined as the fraction of total T cells that were SARS-CoV-2-associated. Using the MIRA data, each spike-specific TCR was assigned both to the spike region to which the TCR was reactive and to a CD4 or CD8 class. Log10-transformed breadth and depth values were compared by one-way ANOVA with Sidak's multiple comparisons tests. The table comes from immuneACCESS by way of TCRdb, which keeps in-frame sequences with V and J called. Part of the clones is missing from these tables; in studies checked, under half for an unresolved V gene and the rest for unknown reasons. V and J calls plus clone size are reproduced from that table; the DNA served to infer D and trimming. For this sample the table gives 200,000 or so clones, of which around 93% were detected only once. The ten largest account for about 9.2% of the sample.

As regards this clone: The target of this receptor is not known. Base qualities are not recorded, but no much larger clone differs from it by a single base.

From cysteine to phenylalanine, the CDR3 is 14 amino acids long. Of the read, only the CDR3 DNA is kept; its 42 bases are in frame from base 1. Deletion took 4 bases off V and 5 bases off J, with a span of 15 bases between the germline ends. In the germline V gene, CDR1 corresponds to SGHDN and CDR2 to FVKESK. Findings and caveats that apply to the study as a whole: No day 14 peak-response samples were available, so repertoires were characterized only after the peak T cell response. Participants were mostly white British and included more females than males, and it was suggested by the authors that clonal diversity may have been underestimated. Reportedly, close to half of the unique spike-specific TCRs recognized epitopes lying outside the regions that are mutated in the B.1.351 and B.1.1.7 variants. The 56-69-year group was small, and its depth increase did not reach significance, likely because of low power. Vaccine-associated CD4 TCRs spanned the whole spike protein, with dominant responses in regions 160-218 and 743-854. After two AZD1222 doses, spike-specific TCR breadth and depth were significantly higher than at day 0 and than in MenACWY recipients. Conclusions about previously exposed vaccinees are limited because only six or seven AZD1222 recipients were SARS-CoV-2 seropositive at baseline.

The starting material was peripheral blood, obtained on day 0 of AZD1222 vaccination. The receptor comes from an adult in good health. The chain employs TRBV14 and TRBJ2-7, and TRBD2 may be the D gene, going by 5 matching bases. The DNA sequence is TGTGCCAGCAGCCCTAGGAGAGCGCGGGACGAGCAGTACTTC. The encoded protein is CASSPRRARDEQYF. Where the CDR3 stops, the reference TRBV14 and TRBJ2-7 genes take over; the full variable domain is EAGVTQFPSHSVIEKGQTVTLRCDPISGHDNLYWYRRVMGKEIKFLLHFVKESKQDESGMPNNRFLAERTGGTYSTLKVQPAELEDSGVYFCASSPRRARDEQYFGPGTRLTVT.